Listed below are T cell receptor beta chains from one sample, sequenced in a study of T cell responses to AZD1222 COVID-19 vaccine. Sequencing was performed with immunoSEQ multiplex PCR; in TCRdb, only in-frame clones are kept and a portion is missing. The repertoire has around 120,000 clones, around 94% of them found once; the top ten carry 2.2%. The material was peripheral blood, obtained on day 0 of AZD1222 vaccination. These TCRs come from an adult in good health. CDR3s include the opening cysteine and the closing phenylalanine or tryptophan. Each record gives: D gene, J gene, V gene, clone size, CDR3 protein, CDR3 DNA. D genes are given only for firm matches. Part of the rows lack a size; the others show once, few, many or a class for expanded clones.

NA | TRBJ2-7 | TRBV19 | NA | CASSIGQQPYYEQYF | TGTGCCAGTAGTATAGGTCAACAGCCCTACTACGAGCAGTACTTC
NA | TRBJ1-1 | TRBV9 | NA | CASSAMSQGGTEAFF | TGTGCCAGCAGCGCAATGAGTCAGGGCGGTACTGAAGCTTTCTTT
NA | TRBJ1-5 | TRBV28 | NA | CASSRRGADNQPQHF | TGTGCCAGCAGTCGGCGCGGGGCAGACAATCAGCCCCAGCATTTT
NA | TRBJ1-6 | TRBV7-5 | NA | CARSLRGNSPLHF | TGTGCCAGAAGCTTAAGGGGTAATTCACCCCTCCACTTT
NA | TRBJ2-5 | TRBV6-1 | NA | CASSELQGKETQYF | TGTGCCAGCAGTGAACTGCAGGGGAAAGAGACCCAGTACTTC
NA | TRBJ2-7 | TRBV18 | NA | CASSLDGLSSYEQYF | TGTGCCAGCTCACTTGACGGACTATCCTCCTACGAGCAGTACTTC
TRBD1 | TRBJ1-2 | TRBV15 | once | CATSREIDRGSGYTF | TGTGCCACCAGCAGAGAAATAGACAGGGGATCGGGCTACACCTTC
NA | TRBJ2-4 | TRBV11-2 | NA | CASSSRTSGDIQYF | TGTGCCAGCAGCTCCCGGACCTCGGGGGACATTCAGTACTTC
TRBD2 | TRBJ2-1 | TRBV6-5 | NA | CASSSGLVQHNEQFF | TGTGCCAGCAGTTCCGGACTAGTCCAGCACAATGAGCAGTTCTTC
TRBD1 | TRBJ2-7 | TRBV7-6 | NA | CASSSGQGEVYEQYF | TGTGCCAGCAGTTCTGGACAGGGTGAAGTCTACGAGCAGTACTTC
NA | TRBJ2-2 | TRBV12-3/TRBV12-4 | NA | CASSLGRELFF | TGTGCCAGCAGTTTAGGGCGGGAGCTGTTTTTT